Listed here are 14 T cell receptor beta chains from one sample, sequenced in a study of blood T cell repertoires in COVID-19. Repertoires were generated with immunoSEQ multiplex PCR, while TCRdb's copy carries only in-frame clones and drops some. Of 200,000 to 250,000 clones listed, approximately 80% are singletons. Source material: PBMCs or T cells enriched from blood (not recorded which). The receptor set was obtained from a man in his sixties who had recovered from COVID-19.

This chain joins TRBV6-2 or TRBV6-3 and TRBJ1-3; D not certain. The CDR3 length is 14 residues. With 0 bases removed from V and 4 bases from J, the gap between germline ends came to 7 bases. Germline CDR1 reads MNHEY; CDR2 reads SVGEGT. The CDR3 nucleotides are TGTGCCAGCAGTTACTCAGACTTCGGAAACACCATATATTTT. Residues: CASSYSDFGNTIYF.

This chain connects TRBV30 to TRBJ1-5; no firm D call. Per the germline V gene, CDR1 is GTSNPN and CDR2 is SVGIG (reference sequence). Between the trimmed V and J ends, which lost 2 bases and 2 bases, there was a span of 10 bases. The CDR3 runs 14 residues. CDR3 DNA: TGTGCCTGGAGTATGTCGGGAGGCAATCAGCCCCAGCATTTT. Protein sequence: CAWSMSGGNQPQHF.

The genes are TRBV7-8 and TRBJ2-5, with unresolved D. Germline CDR1 is SGHVS and CDR2 is FQNEAQ. CDR3 length: 14 residues. Trimming took 2 bases from V and 5 from J, leaving 12 bases between them. CDR3 sequence: CASSLKSVRETQYF. In DNA form, the CDR3 reads TGTGCCAGCAGCTTAAAGAGTGTGCGGGAGACCCAGTACTTC. Complete variable domain (other parts from reference TRBV7-8 and TRBJ2-5): GAGVSQSPRYKVAKRGQDVALRCDPISGHVSLFWYQQALGQGPEFLTYFQNEAQLDKSGLPSDRFFAERPEGSVSTLKIQRTQQEDSAVYLCASSLKSVRETQYFGPGTRLLVL.

This clone appeared a single time. The chain links TRBV12-3 or TRBV12-4 to TRBJ2-7; 7 bases align to TRBD2. The CDR3 totals 13 residues. V dropped 7 bases and J dropped 0; count of bases not matched to a gene: 3. The chain's CDR3 is CASTRGNSYEQYF. Written as DNA, the CDR3 is TGTGCCAGCACGCGGGGGAACTCCTACGAGCAGTACTTC.

The chain has TRBV27 and TRBJ1-6; TRBD1 matches 7 bases. Trimming removed 3 bases from V and 4 bases from J; junction bases left unmatched: 3. The CDR3 runs to 15 residues. CDR1 and CDR2 (germline): MNHEY, SMNVEV (reference sequence). CDR3 protein: CASSFQDRYNSPLHF. DNA for the CDR3: TGTGCCAGCAGTTTTCAGGACAGGTATAATTCACCCCTCCACTTT.

V usage is TRBV6-5 and J usage is TRBJ1-5; perhaps TRBD1 as D (5 bases). Germline V gives CDR1 MNHEY, CDR2 SVGAGI. The CDR3 runs 14 residues. V dropped 7 bases and J dropped 2 bases, with 12 bases sitting between them. This CDR3 is CASKGRERNQPQHF. For the CDR3, the DNA is TGTGCCAGCAAGGGGCGGGAACGCAATCAGCCCCAGCATTTT.

The chain links TRBV19 to TRBJ1-1; tentative D call: TRBD1 (5 bases). This CDR3 is built from 15 residues. Trimming shortened V by 2 bases and J by 0 bases, and 10 bases separated the two germline ends. CDR1 and CDR2 (germline): LNHDA, SQIVND (reference sequence). The CDR3 DNA reads as TGTGCCAGTAGTATACAGGGACTAATGAACACTGAAGCTTTCTTT. Its translation is CASSIQGLMNTEAFF.

The V and J genes are TRBV11-3 and TRBJ2-5; 14 bases map to TRBD2. The germline V gene encodes CDR1 SGHNT and CDR2 YENEEA. This CDR3 contains 16 residues. The J segment lost 1 base and the V segment lost 5 bases, leaving 3 bases of the junction unmatched. This chain's CDR3 is CASSPGTSGSQETQYF. The CDR3 DNA reads TGTGCCAGCAGCCCCGGGACTAGCGGGAGCCAAGAGACCCAGTACTTC. Together with reference TRBV11-3 and TRBJ2-5, the CDR3 gives the full variable domain: EAGVVQSPRYKIIEKKQPVAFWCNPISGHNTLYWYLQNLGQGPELLIRYENEEAVDDSQLPKDRFSAERLKGVDSTLKIQPAELGDSAVYLCASSPGTSGSQETQYFGPGTRLLVL.

V and J are TRBV2 and TRBJ2-4; 8 positions match TRBD2. With 3 bases clipped from V and 6 bases from J, the junction kept 10 bases outside the gene matches. The CDR3 totals 16 residues. Per the germline V gene, CDR1 is SNHLY and CDR2 is FYNNEI. CDR3 sequence: CASSEVPGLGGNIQYF. DNA for the CDR3: TGTGCCAGCAGTGAGGTGCCGGGACTAGGGGGAAACATTCAGTACTTC.

V gene TRBV14 combines with J gene TRBJ2-7, with 12 bases that match TRBD2. The germline CDR1 and CDR2 sequences are SGHDN and FVKESK. The CDR3 is 15 residues long. V dropped 3 bases and J dropped 3; count of bases not matched to a gene: 3. This chain's CDR3 is CASSQGLAGGYEQYF. The CDR3 nucleotides are TGTGCCAGCAGCCAGGGACTAGCGGGCGGCTACGAGCAGTACTTC.

Only a few counts were recorded for this clone. The chain joins TRBV7-2 to TRBJ1-4; D gene uncertain. V was trimmed by 1 base and J by 7 bases, leaving 7 bases between them. The length of the CDR3 is 13 residues. Germline CDR1 reads SGHTA; CDR2 reads FQGNSA. The DNA of the CDR3 is TGTGCCAGCAGCTTAGTACCGAGTGAAAAACTGTTTTTT. This codes for CASSLVPSEKLFF.

V and J are TRBV7-9 and TRBJ2-1; D is perhaps TRBD1 (5 bases). Germline CDR1 and CDR2: SEHNR and FQNEAQ (reference sequence). The V end lost 0 bases, the J end lost 0 bases, and 6 bases lay between the germline ends. The CDR3 runs to 15 residues. In nucleotides, the CDR3 is TGTGCCAGCAGCTTAGCCGACAGCTCCTACAATGAGCAGTTCTTC. Its translation is CASSLADSSYNEQFF. The complete variable domain, with remaining parts taken from reference TRBV7-9 and TRBJ2-1, reads DTGVSQNPRHKITKRGQNVTFRCDPISEHNRLYWYRQTLGQGPEFLTYFQNEAQLEKSRLLSDRFSAERPKGSFSTLEIQRTEQGDSAMYLCASSLADSSYNEQFFGPGTRLTVL.

The count of this clone is one. The chain recombines TRBV5-6 with TRBJ2-1, with 12 bases that match TRBD2. Germline assignment: CDR1 SGHDT and CDR2 YYEEEE. The CDR3 is 17 amino acids. The V segment lost 0 bases and the J segment 4 bases; nucleotides outside the gene matches: 5. CDR3 DNA sequence: TGTGCCAGCAGCTTGGGCCTAGCGGGGGGGCCGTACAATGAGCAGTTCTTC. This gives the protein CASSLGLAGGPYNEQFF.

The V gene is TRBV7-9, the J gene TRBJ1-1; TRBD1 matches at 8 bases. Per germline, CDR1 SEHNR and CDR2 FQNEAQ (reference sequence). V lost 1 base and J lost 5; bases outside the gene matches: 9. The CDR3 sequence is 16 residues long. The CDR3 bases are TGTGCCAGCAGCTTAGGATCCGGGACAGGTGGAACTGAAGCTTTCTTT. Translating gives CASSLGSGTGGTEAFF.